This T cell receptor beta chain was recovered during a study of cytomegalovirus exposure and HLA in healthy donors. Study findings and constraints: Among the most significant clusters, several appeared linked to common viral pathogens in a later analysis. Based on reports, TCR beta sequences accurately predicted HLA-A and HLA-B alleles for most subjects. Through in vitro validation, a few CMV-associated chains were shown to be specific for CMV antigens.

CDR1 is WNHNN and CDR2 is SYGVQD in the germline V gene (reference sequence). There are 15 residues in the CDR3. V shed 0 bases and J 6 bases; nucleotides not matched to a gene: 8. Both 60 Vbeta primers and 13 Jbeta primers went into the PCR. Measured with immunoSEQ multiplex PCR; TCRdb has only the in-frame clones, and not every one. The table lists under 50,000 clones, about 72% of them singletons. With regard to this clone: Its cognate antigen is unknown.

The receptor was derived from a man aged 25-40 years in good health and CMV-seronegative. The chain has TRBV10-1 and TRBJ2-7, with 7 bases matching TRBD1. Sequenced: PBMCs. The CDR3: CASSESRQGPSEQYF. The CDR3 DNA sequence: TGCGCCAGCAGTGAGTCGCGACAGGGCCCTTCCGAGCAGTACTTC.